This T cell receptor beta chain is drawn from a study of vaccination effects on CD4 cells after COVID-19 (dated by TCRdb to 2021 to 2024). For the wider study: In the ViraFEST assay, PBMC were stimulated with viral peptide pools, and antigen-specific CD4+ T cell clonotypes were then identified by expansion using TCR sequencing. Participants received two doses of either the BNT162b2 or the mRNA-1273 mRNA SARS-CoV-2 vaccine. Approximately 2.1 million PBMC per well were cultured in IMDM with about 5.1% human AB serum, 10 IU/ml IL-2 and gentamicin, plus 10 ug/ml peptides. In both COVID-19 convalescent patients and infection-naive vaccine recipients, the study compared SARS-CoV-2 spike-specific CD4+ TCR repertoires from before mRNA vaccination with those from after it. Altogether, some 11 COVID-19 convalescent patients and several SARS-CoV-2-naive healthy vaccine recipients made up the full study. In the study, cultures from other donors were sequenced using the Oncomine TCR Beta short-read assay on an Illumina iSeq 100.

On the study overall, not on this receptor specifically: Among healthy vaccine recipients, nearly all vaccine-induced clones were SARS-CoV-2 mono-reactive, and just 1 of 255 was cross-reactive with common cold coronaviruses. At late post-vaccination timepoints, both infection-induced and vaccine-induced clones showed marked clonal contraction, consistent with waning T cell responses. Limitations of the study were the small number of convalescent patients and the absence of early post-infection timepoints.

The library relied on the immunoSEQ multiplex PCR assay. DNA from the cultured and isolated CD4+ T cells underwent TCR beta CDR3 sequencing. In the original analysis: The analysis removed non-productive TCR sequences, trimmed reads to the CDR3 region, and retained only CDR3s that were 7 or more amino acids long. The MANAFEST web app was used to identify antigen-specific clonotypes by comparing expansion in peptide wells with expansion in reference cultures. To be called positive, a clone needed expansion at FDR<0.05 compared with the reference and with all other wells, an odds ratio greater than 5, and a frequency greater than 0.1% in two replicate wells. A clonotype was defined as cross-reactive if the clonotype was significantly expanded both in SARS-CoV-2 spike wells and in at least one common cold coronavirus spike condition. Levenshtein distance calculated with the stringdist R package was used to assess CDR3 similarity, and unrooted trees were constructed with ape in R 3.6.1. In TCRdb, the immuneACCESS table is reduced to in-frame sequences with V and J assigned. These tables do not hold every clone; where another copy was compared, an unresolved V gene accounts for under half, and the others remain unexplained. The DNA gave D and trimming, while V, J and clone size come from that table. This sample comprises about 58,000 clones, about three quarters of them detected only once. Jointly, the top ten make up around 3.3% of the sample.

A remark on this clone: Its recognized antigen is unknown. Within one base of it there is no much larger clone, and no base qualities were kept.

CDR3 length: 13 amino acids, cysteine to phenylalanine. Left in the record is the CDR3 DNA by itself, 39 bases read in frame from the first base. CDR1 and CDR2 are drawn from the germline V gene (reference sequence): GTSNPN, SVGIG. V ends up 4 bases short and J 9 bases short, with an unmatched junction base count of 10. After around 10 days of culture, CD4+ T cells were isolated with the EasySep CD4+ T cell isolation kit. Healthy vaccine recipients had no prior SARS-CoV-2 infection, confirmed by negative nucleocapsid antibodies before and after vaccination. Half of the culture medium was replaced with fresh IL-2-containing medium on days 3 and 7. Unless otherwise noted, each peptide stimulation condition was cultured in triplicate wells. PBMC were separated from whole blood using Ficoll-Paque Plus gradient centrifugation and were then either cryopreserved at -140C or used fresh. The QIAamp micro DNA kit was used to extract genomic DNA from the cultured CD4+ T cells.

Source: CD4+ T cells from PBMCs cultured without peptide, taken before COVID-19 vaccination. This sequence originates from a human donor who received a COVID-19 vaccine. The rearrangement joined TRBV30 to TRBJ2-5; 8 middle bases align to TRBD1. In nucleotides, the sequence is TGTGCCTGGAACAGGGGGGACTGGGCGGCCCAGTACTTC. Translation gives CAWNRGDWAAQYF.